Listed below are T cell receptor beta chains from one sample, sequenced in a study of T-cell reconstitution after alpha-beta-depleted transplantation in children. TCRdb recomputed calls from the PCR reads with MiXCR, one row per CDR3 protein. The data hold fewer than 550,000 distinct CDR3 sequences, with roughly 10% observed a single time. The sample in question was PBMCs, obtained before TCRalphabeta/CD19-depleted stem cell transplant. The receptor source for this set is a child younger than 10 with inherited bone marrow failure, due to receive a stem cell transplant. Both conserved end residues are part of each CDR3. A D gene is named only where the DNA matches it firmly. Not all rows give a size; the values are once, few, many and, for expanded clones, a class.

cdr3_aa	cdr3_nt	d_call	clone_size	j_call	v_call
CASSYYRWTSGRRAYYEQYF	TGTGCCAGCAGTTACTACCGATGGACTAGCGGGAGGAGAGCCTACTACGAGCAGTACTTC	TRBD2	many	TRBJ2-7	TRBV6-2/TRBV6-3
CSARDWRGRTDTQYF	TGCAGTGCTAGAGATTGGCGGGGGCGGACAGATACGCAGTATTTT	NA	NA	TRBJ2-3	TRBV20-1
CASSQPGDRVGVQFF	TGTGCCAGCAGTCAGCCTGGAGACAGGGTTGGGGTCCAGTTCTTC	TRBD1	many	TRBJ2-1	TRBV6-2/TRBV6-3
CASSPDGSYEQYF	TGTGCCAGCAGCCCGGACGGGTCCTACGAGCAGTACTTC	NA	many	TRBJ2-7	TRBV7-9
CASSLSLAGDYEQYF	TGTGCCAGCAGTCTATCACTAGCGGGAGACTACGAGCAGTACTTC	TRBD2	many	TRBJ2-7	TRBV27
CSASSLAEVNEQFF	TGCAGTGCTAGTTCCCTAGCGGAAGTAAATGAGCAGTTCTTC	TRBD2	many	TRBJ2-1	TRBV20-1
CASSLDGRGRETQYF	TGTGCCAGCAGCTTAGATGGGAGGGGGAGGGAGACCCAGTACTTC	NA	NA	TRBJ2-5	TRBV7-2
CASSLWAGFNQPQHF	TGTGCCAGCAGTTTATGGGCCGGCTTCAATCAGCCCCAGCATTTT	NA	many	TRBJ1-5	TRBV27
CSAKRQGFTQYF	TGCAGTGCTAAGAGACAGGGGTTTACGCAGTATTTT	TRBD1	many	TRBJ2-3	TRBV20-1
CSAYPRRIPGELFF	TGCAGTGCCTATCCTAGGCGGATACCCGGGGAGCTGTTTTTT	NA	many	TRBJ2-2	TRBV20-1
CSVELYVAGGRADTQYF	TGCAGCGTTGAATTATACGTCGCGGGAGGGAGGGCAGATACGCAGTATTTT	TRBD2	many	TRBJ2-3	TRBV29-1
CATSRDRGDQETQYF	TGTGCCACCAGCAGAGATCGGGGGGACCAAGAGACCCAGTACTTC	TRBD2	many	TRBJ2-5	TRBV15
CASSQTRGYTF	TGTGCCAGCAGTCAGACACGCGGCTACACCTTC	NA	NA	TRBJ1-2	TRBV28
CSAGGSPRGDEQYF	TGCAGTGCTGGCGGGAGTCCCCGGGGGGACGAGCAGTACTTC	TRBD2	few	TRBJ2-7	TRBV20-1
CSVESPPPYEQYF	TGCAGCGTTGAATCCCCACCCCCCTACGAGCAGTACTTC	NA	many	TRBJ2-7	TRBV29-1
CASSPLTGPKGETQYF	TGTGCCAGCAGCCCTTTGACGGGACCCAAAGGAGAGACCCAGTACTTC	NA	many	TRBJ2-5	TRBV28
CAWNSFGGAFF	TGTGCCTGGAATTCTTTCGGGGGGGCTTTCTTT	NA	NA	TRBJ1-1	TRBV30
CASSPRSGGSTGELFF	TGTGCCAGCAGCCCCAGGTCGGGAGGTTCCACCGGGGAGCTGTTTTTT	TRBD2	NA	TRBJ2-2	TRBV9
CVSSWTPETQYF	TGTGTCAGCAGTTGGACTCCGGAGACCCAGTACTTC	NA	NA	TRBJ2-5	TRBV6-2/TRBV6-3
CASSLGGQPQHF	TGTGCCAGCAGCTTGGGGGGCCAGCCCCAGCATTTT	NA	many	TRBJ1-5	TRBV12-3/TRBV12-4
CASGLGQDTGELFF	TGTGCCAGCGGTCTCGGACAGGACACCGGGGAGCTGTTTTTT	TRBD1	many	TRBJ2-2	TRBV7-9
CASRPGGNYGYTF	TGTGCCAGCAGGCCGGGGGGAAACTATGGCTACACCTTC	NA	many	TRBJ1-2	TRBV12-3/TRBV12-4
CASSRGTSGSETQYF	TGTGCCAGCAGCAGGGGGACTAGCGGGAGTGAGACCCAGTACTTC	TRBD2	many	TRBJ2-5	TRBV7-9
CASSQVGQGALALSEQYF	TGTGCCAGCAGCCAAGTGGGACAGGGGGCGCTAGCCTTATCCGAGCAGTACTTC	TRBD1	many	TRBJ2-7	TRBV11-1
CASSQIPGGSGTGELFF	TGTGCCAGCAGCCAAATTCCGGGAGGGTCGGGCACCGGGGAGCTGTTTTTT	TRBD2	few	TRBJ2-2	TRBV16
CTSSLVLAGPLAKNIQYF	TGTACCAGCAGTTTAGTGCTAGCGGGACCGTTAGCCAAAAACATTCAGTACTTC	TRBD2	once	TRBJ2-4	TRBV12-3/TRBV12-4
CASSLRSGTSGFRGNIQYF	TGCGCCAGCAGCCTAAGATCCGGGACTAGCGGGTTTAGGGGGAACATTCAGTACTTC	TRBD2	many	TRBJ2-4	TRBV4-3
CASSLPVTEAFF	TGTGCCAGCAGCTTACCCGTGACTGAAGCTTTCTTT	NA	NA	TRBJ1-1	TRBV7-9
CATRLSGANVLTF	TGTGCCACCAGGCTATCTGGGGCCAACGTCCTGACTTTC	NA	many	TRBJ2-6	TRBV15
CSVEQTGQETQYF	TGCAGCGTTGAGCAGACAGGCCAAGAGACCCAGTACTTC	NA	few	TRBJ2-5	TRBV29-1
CSAREGGIPEAFF	TGCAGTGCTAGAGAGGGGGGGATCCCTGAAGCTTTCTTT	NA	many	TRBJ1-1	TRBV20-1
CSAQPGPDYEQYF	TGCAGTGCCCAGCCGGGACCGGACTACGAGCAGTACTTC	NA	NA	TRBJ2-7	TRBV20-1
CASSPRQGSFWYSGNTIYF	TGTGCCAGCAGCCCCCGACAGGGGTCGTTTTGGTACTCTGGAAACACCATATATTTT	TRBD1	NA	TRBJ1-3	TRBV3-1
CASSSPPTDSEAFF	TGTGCCAGCAGTTCACCCCCGACAGACTCTGAAGCTTTCTTT	NA	few	TRBJ1-1	TRBV12-3/TRBV12-4
CASSQDGTGGEKLFF	TGCGCCAGCAGCCAAGATGGGACAGGGGGAGAAAAACTGTTTTTT	TRBD1	many	TRBJ1-4	TRBV4-3
CASSPRRRDGYTF	TGTGCCAGCAGTCCTCGCCGGAGGGATGGCTACACCTTC	NA	few	TRBJ1-2	TRBV12-3/TRBV12-4
CASSSSAGQVYSGANVLTF	TGTGCCAGCAGTTCAAGCGCGGGACAGGTTTACTCTGGGGCCAACGTCCTGACTTTC	TRBD1	few	TRBJ2-6	TRBV11-1
CASSLLERTQYF	TGTGCCAGCAGCTTATTGGAACGGACGCAGTATTTT	NA	many	TRBJ2-3	TRBV7-9